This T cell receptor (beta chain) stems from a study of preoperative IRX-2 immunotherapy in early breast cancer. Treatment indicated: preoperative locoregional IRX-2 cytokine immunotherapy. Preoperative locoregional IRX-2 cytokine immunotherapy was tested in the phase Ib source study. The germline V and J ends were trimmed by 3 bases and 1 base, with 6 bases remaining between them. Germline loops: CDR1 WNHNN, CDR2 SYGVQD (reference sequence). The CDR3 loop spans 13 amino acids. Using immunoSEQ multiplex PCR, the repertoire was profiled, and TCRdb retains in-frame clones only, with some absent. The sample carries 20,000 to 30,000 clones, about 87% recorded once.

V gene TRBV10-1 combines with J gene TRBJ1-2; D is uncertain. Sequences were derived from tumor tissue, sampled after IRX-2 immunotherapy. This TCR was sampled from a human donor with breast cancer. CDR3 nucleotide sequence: TGCGCCAGCAGTGACGGTCTTAACTATGGCTACACCTTC. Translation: CASSDGLNYGYTF.